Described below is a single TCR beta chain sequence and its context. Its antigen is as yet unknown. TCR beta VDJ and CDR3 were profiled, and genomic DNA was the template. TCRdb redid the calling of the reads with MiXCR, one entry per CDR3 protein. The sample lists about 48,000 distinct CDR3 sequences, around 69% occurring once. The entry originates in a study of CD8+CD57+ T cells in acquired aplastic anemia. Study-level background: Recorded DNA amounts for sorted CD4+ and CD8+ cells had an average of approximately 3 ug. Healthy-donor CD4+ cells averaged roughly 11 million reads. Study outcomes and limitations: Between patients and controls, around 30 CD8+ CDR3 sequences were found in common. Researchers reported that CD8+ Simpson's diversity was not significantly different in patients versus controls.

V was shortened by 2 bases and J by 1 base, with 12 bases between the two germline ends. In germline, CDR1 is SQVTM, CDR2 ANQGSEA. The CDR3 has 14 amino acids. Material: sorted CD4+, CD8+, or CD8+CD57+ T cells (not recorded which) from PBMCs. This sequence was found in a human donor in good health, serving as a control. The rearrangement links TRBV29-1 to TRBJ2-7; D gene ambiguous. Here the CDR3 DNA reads TGCAGCGTTGAATCAACGGACGGTTCCTACGAGCAGTACTTC. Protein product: CSVESTDGSYEQYF.